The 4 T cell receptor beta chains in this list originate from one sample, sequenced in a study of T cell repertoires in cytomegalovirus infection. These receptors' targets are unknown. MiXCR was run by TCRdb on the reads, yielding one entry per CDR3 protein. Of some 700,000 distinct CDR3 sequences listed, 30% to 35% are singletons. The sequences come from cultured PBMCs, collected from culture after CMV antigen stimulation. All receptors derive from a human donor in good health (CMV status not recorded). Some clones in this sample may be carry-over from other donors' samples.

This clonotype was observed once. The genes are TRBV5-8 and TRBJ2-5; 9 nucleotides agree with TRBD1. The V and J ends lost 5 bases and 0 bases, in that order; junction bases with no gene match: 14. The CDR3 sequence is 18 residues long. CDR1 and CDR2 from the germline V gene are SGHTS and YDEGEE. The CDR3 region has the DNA TGTGCCAGCAGTTTCCGGACAGGGGTCCACTCAAACCAAGAGACCCAGTACTTC. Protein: CASSFRTGVHSNQETQYF. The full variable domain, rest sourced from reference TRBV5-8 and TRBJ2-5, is EAGVTQSPTHLIKTRGQQATLRCSPISGHTSVYWYQQALGLGLQFLLWYDEGEERNRGNFPPRFSGRQFPNYSSELNVNALELEDSALYLCASSFRTGVHSNQETQYFGPGTRLLVL.

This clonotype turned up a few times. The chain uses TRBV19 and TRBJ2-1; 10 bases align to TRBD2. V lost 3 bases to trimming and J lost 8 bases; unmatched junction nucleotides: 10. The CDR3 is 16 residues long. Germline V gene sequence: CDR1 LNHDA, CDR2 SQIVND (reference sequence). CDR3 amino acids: CASSIQAPSGSDEQFF. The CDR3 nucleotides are TGTGCCAGTAGTATCCAAGCCCCTAGCGGGAGCGATGAGCAGTTCTTC.

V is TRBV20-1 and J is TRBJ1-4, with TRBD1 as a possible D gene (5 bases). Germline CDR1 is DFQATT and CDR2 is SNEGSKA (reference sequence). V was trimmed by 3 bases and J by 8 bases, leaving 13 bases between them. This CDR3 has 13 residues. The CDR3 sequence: CSASYRRPEKLFF. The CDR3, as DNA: TGCAGTGCTAGTTACAGGCGTCCGGAAAAACTGTTTTTT.

CDR3 bases: TGCAGTGCTATAGACAGGTCTGTTCGGGAGCAGTACTTC. It specifies CSAIDRSVREQYF. The chain couples TRBV20-1 to TRBJ2-7; D possibly corresponds to TRBD1 (6 bases). Germline V gene sequence: CDR1 DFQATT, CDR2 SNEGSKA (reference sequence). The length of the CDR3 is 13 residues. V was clipped by 4 bases and J by 7 bases, with 17 bases between them.